A selection of T cell receptor beta chains follows, all from one sample in a study of T cell changes during pregnancy in multiple sclerosis. The table came from immunoSEQ multiplex PCR; TCRdb's copy has only in-frame clones and leaves some out. The table shows 70,000 to 95,000 clones, with roughly 95% occurring only once. This material consisted of peripheral blood, taken in the second trimester of pregnancy. The receptors derive from a female donor in good health, enrolled as a control in a pregnancy study. Each CDR3 is given with its conserved first and last residue. D genes are given only for firm matches. Rows may omit the clone size; those that give it use once, few, many or a size class.

j_gene: TRBJ1-1; v_gene: TRBV6-4; d_gene: .; abundance: .; CDR3aa: CASRAGASNTEAFF; CDR3nt: TGTGCCAGCAGGGCAGGGGCTTCGAACACTGAAGCTTTCTTT
j_gene: TRBJ1-2; v_gene: TRBV11-1; d_gene: .; abundance: .; CDR3aa: CASSLGENNYGYTF; CDR3nt: TGTGCCAGCAGCCTCGGAGAGAATAACTATGGCTACACCTTC
j_gene: TRBJ2-1; v_gene: TRBV27; d_gene: TRBD1; abundance: .; CDR3aa: CASTLYPDRALNFNEQFF; CDR3nt: TGTGCCAGCACCCTTTATCCAGACAGGGCCCTCAACTTCAATGAGCAGTTCTTC
j_gene: TRBJ2-2; v_gene: TRBV9; d_gene: .; abundance: .; CDR3aa: CASSSRGTGELFF; CDR3nt: TGTGCCAGCAGCTCCAGAGGGACCGGGGAGCTGTTTTTT
j_gene: TRBJ1-1; v_gene: TRBV5-1; d_gene: TRBD1; abundance: once; CDR3aa: CASSLDAGGAFF; CDR3nt: TGCGCCAGCAGCTTGGACGCAGGGGGAGCTTTCTTT
j_gene: TRBJ1-1; v_gene: TRBV4-3; d_gene: .; abundance: once; CDR3aa: CASSFQAGPNTEAFF; CDR3nt: TGCGCCAGCAGCTTCCAAGCGGGCCCGAACACTGAAGCTTTCTTT
j_gene: TRBJ2-5; v_gene: TRBV5-5; d_gene: .; abundance: once; CDR3aa: CASSLLQSEKETQYF; CDR3nt: TGTGCCAGCAGCTTGTTACAATCCGAAAAGGAGACCCAGTACTTC
j_gene: TRBJ1-6; v_gene: TRBV19; d_gene: .; abundance: many; CDR3aa: CASCLTGITYNSPLHF; CDR3nt: TGTGCCAGTTGCTTAACAGGGATCACCTATAATTCACCCCTCCACTTT
j_gene: TRBJ2-7; v_gene: TRBV13; d_gene: .; abundance: many; CDR3aa: CASSLKEEIYEQYF; CDR3nt: TGTGCCAGCAGCTTAAAGGAGGAGATCTACGAGCAGTACTTC
j_gene: TRBJ2-7; v_gene: TRBV4-2; d_gene: .; abundance: .; CDR3aa: CASSQTVGGPSSYEQYF; CDR3nt: TGTGCCAGCAGCCAGACGGTCGGGGGGCCATCCTCCTACGAGCAGTACTTC
j_gene: TRBJ1-6; v_gene: TRBV5-6; d_gene: TRBD1; abundance: .; CDR3aa: CASSLPGQDVLSPLHF; CDR3nt: TGTGCCAGCAGCTTACCTGGACAGGACGTGCTTTCACCCCTCCACTTT
j_gene: TRBJ1-5; v_gene: TRBV19; d_gene: TRBD1; abundance: .; CDR3aa: CASSPTGSGVQPQHF; CDR3nt: TGTGCCAGTAGCCCGACAGGGTCGGGGGTTCAGCCCCAGCATTTT
j_gene: TRBJ2-3; v_gene: TRBV9; d_gene: .; abundance: .; CDR3aa: CASSVPPTGVTDTQYF; CDR3nt: TGTGCCAGCAGCGTTCCCCCCACCGGAGTAACAGATACGCAGTATTTT
j_gene: TRBJ2-7; v_gene: TRBV9; d_gene: TRBD1; abundance: .; CDR3aa: CASSVGGQVYEQYF; CDR3nt: TGTGCCAGCAGCGTAGGGGGACAGGTCTACGAGCAGTACTTC
j_gene: TRBJ1-3; v_gene: TRBV30; d_gene: TRBD1; abundance: .; CDR3aa: CAWSLTGGGNTIYF; CDR3nt: TGTGCCTGGAGTCTTACAGGGGGGGGAAACACCATATATTTT
j_gene: TRBJ1-6; v_gene: TRBV7-8; d_gene: TRBD1; abundance: .; CDR3aa: CASSSPLGTGDYNSPLHF; CDR3nt: TGTGCCAGCAGCTCGCCCCTCGGGACAGGGGACTATAATTCACCCCTCCACTTT
j_gene: TRBJ2-1; v_gene: TRBV11-3; d_gene: .; abundance: .; CDR3aa: CASSLGRGPYNEQFF; CDR3nt: TGTGCCAGCAGCTTAGGGCGGGGGCCTTACAATGAGCAGTTCTTC
j_gene: TRBJ1-6; v_gene: TRBV16; d_gene: TRBD1; abundance: .; CDR3aa: CASSQTGTDNSPLHF; CDR3nt: TGTGCCAGCAGCCAAACCGGGACAGATAATTCACCCCTCCACTTT